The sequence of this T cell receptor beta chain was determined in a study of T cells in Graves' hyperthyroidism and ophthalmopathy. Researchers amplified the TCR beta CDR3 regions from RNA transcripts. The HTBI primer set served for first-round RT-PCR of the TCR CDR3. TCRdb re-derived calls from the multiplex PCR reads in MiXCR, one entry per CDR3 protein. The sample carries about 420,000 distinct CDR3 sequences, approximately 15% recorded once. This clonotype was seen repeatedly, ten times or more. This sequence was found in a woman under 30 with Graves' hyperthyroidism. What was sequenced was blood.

This CDR3 reads CASSPGSGFPYEQYF. CDR3 DNA: TGTGCCAGCAGCCCCGGATCGGGGTTCCCCTACGAGCAGTACTTC. This sequence joins TRBV11-2 and TRBJ2-7; possibly TRBD2 for D (5 bases). Trimming removed 5 bases from V and 2 bases from J, with 16 bases in between. Per germline, CDR1 SGHAT and CDR2 FQNNGV. CDR3 size: 15 residues. Looking up the rest from reference TRBV11-2 and TRBJ2-7 gives the full variable domain: EAGVAQSPRYKIIEKRQSVAFWCNPISGHATLYWYQQILGQGPKLLIQFQNNGVVDDSQLPKDRFSAERLKGVDSTLKIQPAKLEDSAVYLCASSPGSGFPYEQYFGPGTRLTVT.